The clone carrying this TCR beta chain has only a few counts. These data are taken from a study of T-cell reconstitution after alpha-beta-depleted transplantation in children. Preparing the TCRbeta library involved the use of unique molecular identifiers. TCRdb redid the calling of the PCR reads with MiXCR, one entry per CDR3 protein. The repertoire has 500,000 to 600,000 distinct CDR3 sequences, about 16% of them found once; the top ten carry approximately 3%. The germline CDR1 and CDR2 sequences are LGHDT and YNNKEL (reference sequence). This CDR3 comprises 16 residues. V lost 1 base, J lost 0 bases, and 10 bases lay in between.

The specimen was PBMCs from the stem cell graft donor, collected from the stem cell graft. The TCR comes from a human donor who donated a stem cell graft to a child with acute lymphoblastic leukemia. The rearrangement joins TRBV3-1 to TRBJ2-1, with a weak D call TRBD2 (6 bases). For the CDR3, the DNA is TGTGCCAGCAGCCAAGGTAGCGGATTCTCCTACAATGAGCAGTTCTTC. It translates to CASSQGSGFSYNEQFF.